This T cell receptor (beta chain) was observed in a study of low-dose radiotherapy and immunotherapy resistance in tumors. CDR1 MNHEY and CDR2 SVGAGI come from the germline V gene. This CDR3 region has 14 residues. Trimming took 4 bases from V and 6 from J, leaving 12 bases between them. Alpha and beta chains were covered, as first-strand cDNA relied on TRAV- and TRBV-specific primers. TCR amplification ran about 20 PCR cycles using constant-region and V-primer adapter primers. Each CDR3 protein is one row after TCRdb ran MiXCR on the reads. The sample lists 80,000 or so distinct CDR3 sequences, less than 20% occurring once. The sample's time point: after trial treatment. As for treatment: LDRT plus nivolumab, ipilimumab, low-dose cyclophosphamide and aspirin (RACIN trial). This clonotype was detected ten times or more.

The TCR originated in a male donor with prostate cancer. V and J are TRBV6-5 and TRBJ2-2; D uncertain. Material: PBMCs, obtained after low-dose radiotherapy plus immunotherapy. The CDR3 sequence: CASSFRSFAGELFF. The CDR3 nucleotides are TGTGCCAGCAGTTTTCGTAGCTTCGCCGGGGAGCTGTTTTTT.